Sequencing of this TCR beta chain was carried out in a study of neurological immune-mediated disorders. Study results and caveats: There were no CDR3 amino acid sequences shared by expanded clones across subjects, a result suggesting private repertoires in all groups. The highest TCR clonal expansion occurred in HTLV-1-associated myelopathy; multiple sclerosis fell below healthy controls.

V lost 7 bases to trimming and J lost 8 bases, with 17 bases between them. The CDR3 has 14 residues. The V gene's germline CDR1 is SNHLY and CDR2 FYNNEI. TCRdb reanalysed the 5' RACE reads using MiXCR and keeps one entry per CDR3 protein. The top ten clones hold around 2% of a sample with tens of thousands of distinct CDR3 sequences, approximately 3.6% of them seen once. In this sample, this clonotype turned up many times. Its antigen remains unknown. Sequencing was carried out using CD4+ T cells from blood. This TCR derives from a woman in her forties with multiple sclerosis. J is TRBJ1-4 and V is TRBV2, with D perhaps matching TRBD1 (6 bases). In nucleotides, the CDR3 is TGTGCCAGCAATTACGAACAGGGAGGGGAAAAACTGTTTTTT. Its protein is CASNYEQGGEKLFF.